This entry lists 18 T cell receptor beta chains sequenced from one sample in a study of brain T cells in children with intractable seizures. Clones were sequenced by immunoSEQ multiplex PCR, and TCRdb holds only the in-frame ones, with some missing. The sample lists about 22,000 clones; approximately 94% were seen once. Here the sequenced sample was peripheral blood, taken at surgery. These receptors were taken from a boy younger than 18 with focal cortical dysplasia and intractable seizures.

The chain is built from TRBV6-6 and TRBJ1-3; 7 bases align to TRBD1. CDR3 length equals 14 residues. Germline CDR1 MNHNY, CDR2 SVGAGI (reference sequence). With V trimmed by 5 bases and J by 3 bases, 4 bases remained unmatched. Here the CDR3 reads CASSDRDSGNTIYF. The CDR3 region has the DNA TGTGCCAGCAGTGACCGGGACAGTGGAAACACCATATATTTT.

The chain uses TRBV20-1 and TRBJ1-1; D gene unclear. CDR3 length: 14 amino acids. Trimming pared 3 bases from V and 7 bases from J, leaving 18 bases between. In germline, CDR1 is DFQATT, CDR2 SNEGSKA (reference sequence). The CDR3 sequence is CSASRPHAVGEAFF. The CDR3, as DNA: TGCAGTGCTAGTCGCCCACACGCGGTCGGTGAAGCTTTCTTT.

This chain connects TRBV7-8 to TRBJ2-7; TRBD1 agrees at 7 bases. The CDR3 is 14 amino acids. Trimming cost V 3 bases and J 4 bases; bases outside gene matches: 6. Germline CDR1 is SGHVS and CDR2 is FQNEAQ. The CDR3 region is CASSFGTELYEQYF. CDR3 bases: TGTGCCAGCAGCTTCGGGACAGAACTTTACGAGCAGTACTTC.

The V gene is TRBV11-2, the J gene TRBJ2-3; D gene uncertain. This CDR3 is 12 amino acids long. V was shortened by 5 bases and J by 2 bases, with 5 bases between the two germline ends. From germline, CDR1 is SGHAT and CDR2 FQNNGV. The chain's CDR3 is CASSQLTDTQYF. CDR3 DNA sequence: TGTGCCAGCAGCCAACTCACAGATACGCAGTATTTT.

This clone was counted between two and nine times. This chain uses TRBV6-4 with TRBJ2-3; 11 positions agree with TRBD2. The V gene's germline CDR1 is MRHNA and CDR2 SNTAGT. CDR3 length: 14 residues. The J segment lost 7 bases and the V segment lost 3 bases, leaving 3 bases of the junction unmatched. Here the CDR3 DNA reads TGTGCCAGCAGTGAGTTAGCGGGGGGGAATACGCAGTATTTT. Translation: CASSELAGGNTQYF.

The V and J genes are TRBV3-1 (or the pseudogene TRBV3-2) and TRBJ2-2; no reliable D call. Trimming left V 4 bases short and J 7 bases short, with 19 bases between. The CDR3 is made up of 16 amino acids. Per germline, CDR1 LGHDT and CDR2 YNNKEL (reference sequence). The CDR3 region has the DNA TGTGCCAGCAGCCTCCAACCTCTATACACAGACGGGGAGCTGTTTTTT. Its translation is CASSLQPLYTDGELFF.

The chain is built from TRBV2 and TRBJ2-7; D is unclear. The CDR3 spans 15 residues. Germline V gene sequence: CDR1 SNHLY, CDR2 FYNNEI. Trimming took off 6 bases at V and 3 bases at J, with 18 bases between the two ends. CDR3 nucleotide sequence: TGTGCCAGCAGGGGCTTGGGTCAGTTGCGCTACGAGCAGTACTTC. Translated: CASRGLGQLRYEQYF.

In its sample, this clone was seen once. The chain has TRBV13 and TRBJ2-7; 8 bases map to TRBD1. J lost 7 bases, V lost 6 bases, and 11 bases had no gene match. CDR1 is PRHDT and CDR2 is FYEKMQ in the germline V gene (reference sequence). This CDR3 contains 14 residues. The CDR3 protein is CASSFGTGFHEQYV. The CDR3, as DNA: TGTGCCAGCAGTTTTGGGACAGGATTTCATGAGCAGTACGTC.

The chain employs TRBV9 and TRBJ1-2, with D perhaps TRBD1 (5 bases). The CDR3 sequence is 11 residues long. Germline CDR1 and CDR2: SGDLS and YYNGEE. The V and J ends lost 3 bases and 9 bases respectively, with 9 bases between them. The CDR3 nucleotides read TGTGCCAGCAGCGCCCAGGGAAGCTACACCTTC. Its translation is CASSAQGSYTF.

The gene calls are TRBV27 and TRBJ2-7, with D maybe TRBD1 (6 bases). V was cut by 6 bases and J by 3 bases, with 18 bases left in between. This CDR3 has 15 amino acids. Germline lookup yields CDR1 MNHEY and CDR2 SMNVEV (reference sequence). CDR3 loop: CASSPVGTYNYEQYF. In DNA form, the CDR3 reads TGTGCCAGCAGCCCCGTGGGGACATACAACTACGAGCAGTACTTC.

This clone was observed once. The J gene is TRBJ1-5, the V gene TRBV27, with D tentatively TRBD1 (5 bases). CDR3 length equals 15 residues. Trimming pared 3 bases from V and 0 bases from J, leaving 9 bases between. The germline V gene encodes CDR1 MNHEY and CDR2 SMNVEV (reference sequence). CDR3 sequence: CASSLTAISNQPQHF. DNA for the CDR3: TGTGCCAGCAGTTTGACAGCCATTAGCAATCAGCCCCAGCATTTT.

CDR3 DNA sequence: TGTGCCAGCAGCAAAGAAGAAAACCCCGAGCAGTACGTC. Its protein product is CASSKEENPEQYV. The chain links TRBV21-1 to TRBJ2-7. TRBV21-1 is described as a pseudogene. The CDR3 spans 13 residues.

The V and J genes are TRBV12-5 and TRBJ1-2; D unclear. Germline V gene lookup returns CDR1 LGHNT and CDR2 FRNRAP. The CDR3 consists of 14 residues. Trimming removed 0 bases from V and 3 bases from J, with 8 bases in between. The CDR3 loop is CASGLVPGDYGYTF. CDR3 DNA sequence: TGTGCTAGTGGTTTGGTACCAGGCGACTATGGCTACACCTTC.

CDR3 DNA sequence: TGTGCCAGCAGGCGGACAGGGGACACCGGGGAGCTGTTTTTT. Its translation is CASRRTGDTGELFF. The chain joins TRBV3-1 (or the pseudogene TRBV3-2) to TRBJ2-2, with 9 positions matching TRBD1. CDR3 length equals 14 residues. Germline loops: CDR1 LGHDT, CDR2 YNNKEL (reference sequence). The trim removed 6 bases at V and 3 bases at J, leaving 2 bases unmatched.

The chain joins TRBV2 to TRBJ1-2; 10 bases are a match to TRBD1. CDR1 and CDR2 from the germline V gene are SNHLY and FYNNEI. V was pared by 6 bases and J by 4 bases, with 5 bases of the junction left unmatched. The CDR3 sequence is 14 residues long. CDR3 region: CASRGDRGAYGYTF. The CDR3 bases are TGTGCCAGCAGAGGGGACAGGGGCGCCTATGGCTACACCTTC.

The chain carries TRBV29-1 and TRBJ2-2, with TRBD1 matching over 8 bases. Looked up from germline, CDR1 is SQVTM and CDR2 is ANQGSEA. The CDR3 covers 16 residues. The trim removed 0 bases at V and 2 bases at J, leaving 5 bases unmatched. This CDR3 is CSVEDPDRGNTGELFF. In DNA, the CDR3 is TGCAGCGTTGAAGATCCCGACAGGGGAAACACCGGGGAGCTGTTTTTT.

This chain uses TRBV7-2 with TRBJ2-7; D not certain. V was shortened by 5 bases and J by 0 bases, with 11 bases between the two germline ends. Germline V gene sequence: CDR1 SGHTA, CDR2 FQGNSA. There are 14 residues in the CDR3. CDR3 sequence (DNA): TGTGCCAGCAGCCCACGGTACTCCTCCTACGAGCAGTACTTC. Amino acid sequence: CASSPRYSSYEQYF.

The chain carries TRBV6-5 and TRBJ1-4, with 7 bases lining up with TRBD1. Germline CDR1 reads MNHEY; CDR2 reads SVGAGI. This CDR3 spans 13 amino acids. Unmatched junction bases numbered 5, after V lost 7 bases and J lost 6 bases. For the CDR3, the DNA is TGTGCCAGCATCGGAGGGACAGATGAAAAACTGTTTTTT. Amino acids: CASIGGTDEKLFF.